This T cell receptor beta chain was recorded in a study of T-cell memory formation after mild COVID-19. Study background: In these data, TCR clusters were largely donor specific.

TCRalpha and TCRbeta libraries used 5'RACE with constant-segment primers and UMIs. TCRdb redid the calling of the 5' RACE reads with MiXCR, one entry per CDR3 protein. Here the sample spans hundreds of thousands of distinct CDR3 sequences, around 15% being singletons. This clonotype was recorded a few times. Antigen specificity is unknown. The CDR3 contains 15 residues. V lost 5 bases, J lost 0 bases, and 10 bases lay in between. CDR1 and CDR2 (germline): WSHSY, SAAADI. Whole-study findings and limits: Most CD4+ clones that shrank were in CM and EM, while CD8+ ones turned up in EMRA. There was a balanced CD4/CD8 profile in clones contracting day 15 to 85, and later expanders leaned CD4+.

The source material was PBMCs or a T cell subset sorted from them (not recorded which). The chain links TRBV10-2 to TRBJ2-2; possible D gene TRBD1, 6 bases. The receptor's source is a man younger than 30 who had mild COVID-19 (a few samples of this study predate the infection). Cell type and time point are not known. The CDR3 loop is CASSPGHSNTGELFF. The DNA for the CDR3 is TGCGCCAGCAGTCCGGGACACTCGAACACCGGGGAGCTGTTTTTT.